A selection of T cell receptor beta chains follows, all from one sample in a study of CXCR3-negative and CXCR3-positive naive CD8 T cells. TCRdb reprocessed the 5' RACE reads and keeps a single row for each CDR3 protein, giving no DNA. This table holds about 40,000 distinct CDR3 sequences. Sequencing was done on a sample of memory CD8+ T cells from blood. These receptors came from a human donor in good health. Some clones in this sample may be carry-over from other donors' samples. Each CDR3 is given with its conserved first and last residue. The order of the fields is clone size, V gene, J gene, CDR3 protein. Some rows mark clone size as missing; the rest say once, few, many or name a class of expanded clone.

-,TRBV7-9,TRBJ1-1,CASSLGQTTEAFF
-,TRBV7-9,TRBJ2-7,CASSRQGNYEQYF
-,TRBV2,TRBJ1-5,CASSERSTGDNQPQHF
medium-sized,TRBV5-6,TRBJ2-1,CASSPRLAGGPDEQFF
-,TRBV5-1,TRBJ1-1,CASSLGDRDAFF
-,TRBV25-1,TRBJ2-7,CASSHRVGEQYF
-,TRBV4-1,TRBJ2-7,CASSHGQGAAWEQYF
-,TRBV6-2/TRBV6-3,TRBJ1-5,CASSLPRDTYQPQHF
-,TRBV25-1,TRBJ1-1,CASSAFGNMNTEAFF
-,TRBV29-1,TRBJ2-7,CSVVSGDSYEQYF
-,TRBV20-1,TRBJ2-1,CSARDPGGDEQFF
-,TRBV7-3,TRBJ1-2,CASSQSGGYGYTF
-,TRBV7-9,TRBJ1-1,CASSLEGDQVF
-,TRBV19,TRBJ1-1,CASSITGTNTEAFF
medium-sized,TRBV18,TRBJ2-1,CASSPWTGNEQFF
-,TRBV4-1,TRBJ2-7,CASSQGTGASYEQYF
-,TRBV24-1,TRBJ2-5,CARVSGGARQETQYF
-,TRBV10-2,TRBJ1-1,CAADGLNTEAFF
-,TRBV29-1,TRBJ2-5,CSVAGTQETQYF
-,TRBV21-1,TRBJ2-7,CASSTLGAGEGYEQYF
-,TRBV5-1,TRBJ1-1,CASSFLGGQGGINTEAFF
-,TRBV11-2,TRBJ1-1,CASSFGGRNTEAFF
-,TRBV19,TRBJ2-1,CASNLAGGDEQFF
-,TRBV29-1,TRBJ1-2,CSVVQGMPGYTF
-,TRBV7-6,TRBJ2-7,CASSLAASGGLFPSGEQYF
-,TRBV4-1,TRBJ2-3,CASSQDGVPGQGTDTQYF
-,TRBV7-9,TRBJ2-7,CASSLGAGGSYEQYF
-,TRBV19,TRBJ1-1,CASNPVKNTEAFF
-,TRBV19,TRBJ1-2,CASSLSRPSHGYTF
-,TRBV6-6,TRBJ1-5,CASGQSNQPQHF
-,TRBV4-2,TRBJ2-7,CASSHLSDYEQYF
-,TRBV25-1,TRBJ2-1,CASSHPPGGSYNEQFF
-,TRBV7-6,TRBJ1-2,CASSREGVGYGYTF
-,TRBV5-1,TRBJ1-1,CASSLWDIPSGSEAFF
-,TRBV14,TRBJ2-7,CASSQAHPGFEQYF
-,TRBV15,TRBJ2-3,CATSTPYDTQYF
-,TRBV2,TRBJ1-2,CASSEGQIYGYTF
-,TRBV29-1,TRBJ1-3,CSVEIMEGGNTIYF
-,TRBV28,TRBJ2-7,CASSFSPRGEQYF
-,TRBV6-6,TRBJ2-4,CASSSGGQVIAKNIQYF
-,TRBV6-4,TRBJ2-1,CASSDSLRGGDEQFF
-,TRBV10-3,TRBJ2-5,CAISETTQETQYF
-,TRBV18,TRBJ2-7,CASSPGTYEQYF